This entry lists 8 T cell receptor beta chains sequenced from one sample in a study of blood T cell repertoires in COVID-19. Sequenced by immunoSEQ multiplex PCR; TCRdb stores in-frame clones only, minus some. The table includes about 110,000 clones, around 86% detected once. The specimen was peripheral blood. All receptors come from a woman aged 70-85 years with acute or convalescent COVID-19.

The chain recombines TRBV30 with TRBJ2-3, with 7 positions matching TRBD1. The V gene's germline CDR1 is GTSNPN and CDR2 SVGIG (reference sequence). The CDR3 runs 13 residues. J was trimmed by 9 bases and V by 3 bases; bases with no gene match: 9. Here the CDR3 reads CAWRDRYYATQYF. The CDR3 nucleotides are TGTGCCTGGAGGGACAGGTATTACGCGACGCAGTATTTT.

The chain employs TRBV4-1 and TRBJ2-5; the D is unclear. Germline CDR1 is MGHRA and CDR2 is YSYEKL. This CDR3 is 17 amino acids long. The V end lost 0 bases, the J end lost 1 base, and 15 bases lay between the germline ends. The CDR3 reads CASSQDRVIGSQETQYF. As DNA, the CDR3 is TGCGCCAGCAGCCAAGATCGGGTGATTGGCAGCCAAGAGACCCAGTACTTC.

The CDR3 bases are TGCGCCAGCAGCCCATCCCTCCCGGGACAGCTTAACACTGAAGCTTTCTTT. Its translation: CASSPSLPGQLNTEAFF. The rearrangement links TRBV5-1 to TRBJ1-1; 7 bases fit TRBD1. V was pared by 4 bases and J by 2 bases, with 14 bases of the junction left unmatched. Germline V gene sequence: CDR1 SGHRS, CDR2 YFSETQ. This CDR3 region has 17 residues.

V gene TRBV7-9 combines with J gene TRBJ2-5; a possible D gene is TRBD2 (6 bases). CDR3 length: 15 residues. The V gene lost 1 base and the J gene lost 1 base, with 10 bases spanning the gap. Per germline, CDR1 SEHNR and CDR2 FQNEAQ (reference sequence). The CDR3 is CASSLVGGFQETQYF. The CDR3 DNA is TGTGCCAGCAGCTTAGTGGGAGGATTCCAAGAGACCCAGTACTTC.

The chain carries TRBV6-1 and TRBJ1-2, with a possible D match to TRBD1 (5 bases). V was cut by 0 bases and J by 6 bases, with 14 bases left in between. The CDR3 loop spans 15 amino acids. Germline CDR1 and CDR2: MNHNS and SASEGT. CDR3 bases: TGTGCCAGCAGTGAAGCGATTGGCACAGGCAATGGCTACACCTTC. Translating gives CASSEAIGTGNGYTF.

The V and J genes are TRBV6-5 and TRBJ2-7; a possible D gene is TRBD2 (6 bases). Between the trimmed V and J ends, which lost 7 bases and 0 bases, there was a span of 13 bases. Germline V gene data show CDR1 as MNHEY and CDR2 as SVGAGI. CDR3 size: 14 residues. The CDR3 is CASKLAEPSYEQYF. The DNA of the CDR3 is TGTGCCAGCAAATTAGCGGAACCCTCCTACGAGCAGTACTTC.

This clone was found once. The chain is built from TRBV7-3 and TRBJ2-2; D is possibly TRBD2 (6 bases). Trimming left V 5 bases short and J 2 bases short, with 6 bases between. The CDR3 has 13 residues. The germline V gene has CDR1 SGHTA and CDR2 FQGTGA. For the CDR3, the DNA is TGTGCCAGCAGCGGGACTAACACCGGGGAGCTGTTTTTT. Protein product: CASSGTNTGELFF. Full variable domain (outside the CDR3, taken from reference TRBV7-3 and TRBJ2-2): GAGVSQTPSNKVTEKGKYVELRCDPISGHTALYWYRQSLGQGPEFLIYFQGTGAADDSGLPNDRFFAVRPEGSVSTLKIQRTERGDSAVYLCASSGTNTGELFFGEGSRLTVL.

The rearrangement uses TRBV4-1 and TRBJ1-5, with 8 nucleotides matching TRBD1. V dropped 3 bases and J dropped 7; count of bases not matched to a gene: 5. Germline CDR1 and CDR2: MGHRA and YSYEKL. The CDR3 length is 14 residues. This chain's CDR3 is CASSHGQGSQPQHF. The CDR3 nucleotides read TGCGCCAGCAGCCACGGACAGGGAAGCCAGCCCCAGCATTTT.